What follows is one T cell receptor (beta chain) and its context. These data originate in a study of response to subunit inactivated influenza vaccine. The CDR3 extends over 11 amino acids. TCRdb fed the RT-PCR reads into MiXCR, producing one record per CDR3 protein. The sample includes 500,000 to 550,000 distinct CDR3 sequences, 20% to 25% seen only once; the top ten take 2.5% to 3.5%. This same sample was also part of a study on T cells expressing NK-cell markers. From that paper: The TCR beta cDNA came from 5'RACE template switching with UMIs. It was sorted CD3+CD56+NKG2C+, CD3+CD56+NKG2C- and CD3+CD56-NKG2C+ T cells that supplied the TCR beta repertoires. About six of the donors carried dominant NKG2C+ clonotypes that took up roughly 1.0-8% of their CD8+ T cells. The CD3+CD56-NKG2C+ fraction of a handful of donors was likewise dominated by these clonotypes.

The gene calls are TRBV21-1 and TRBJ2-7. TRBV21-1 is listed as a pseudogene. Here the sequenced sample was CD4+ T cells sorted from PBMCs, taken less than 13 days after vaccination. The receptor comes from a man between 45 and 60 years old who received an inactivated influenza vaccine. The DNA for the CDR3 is TGTGCCAGCCAAGGCTCGGTCGAGCAGTACTTC. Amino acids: CASQGSVEQYF.